This TCR beta chain was captured by sequencing in a study of blood T cells in healthy people across ages. Study-wide results and caveats: Roughly linear declines in TCR beta diversity per million T cells occurred with age.

Every donor gave approximately 10 milliliters of peripheral blood. PBMCs, at least 6.5 million per sample, were isolated. This clonotype was observed a handful of times. Its specificity is not known. Using a J-beta primer mix together with a sample-barcoded 5' primer, a second PCR was run for roughly 6 to 12 cycles. MiXCR, run by TCRdb on the 5' RACE reads, gives a single entry per CDR3 protein. The table includes around 2 million distinct CDR3 sequences, about two fifths detected once. Trimming shortened V by 6 bases and J by 5 bases, and 13 bases separated the two germline ends. Germline V CDR1 and CDR2: MNHEY, SVGEGT. The CDR3 is 13 residues long.

The specimen was blood. The TCR sequence derives from a human donor in good health. The V gene is TRBV6-2 or TRBV6-3, the J gene TRBJ1-1; D might be TRBD1 (5 bases). The CDR3 spells CASSPGLWTEAFF. CDR3 nucleotides: TGTGCCAGCAGCCCGGGACTTTGGACTGAAGCTTTCTTT.